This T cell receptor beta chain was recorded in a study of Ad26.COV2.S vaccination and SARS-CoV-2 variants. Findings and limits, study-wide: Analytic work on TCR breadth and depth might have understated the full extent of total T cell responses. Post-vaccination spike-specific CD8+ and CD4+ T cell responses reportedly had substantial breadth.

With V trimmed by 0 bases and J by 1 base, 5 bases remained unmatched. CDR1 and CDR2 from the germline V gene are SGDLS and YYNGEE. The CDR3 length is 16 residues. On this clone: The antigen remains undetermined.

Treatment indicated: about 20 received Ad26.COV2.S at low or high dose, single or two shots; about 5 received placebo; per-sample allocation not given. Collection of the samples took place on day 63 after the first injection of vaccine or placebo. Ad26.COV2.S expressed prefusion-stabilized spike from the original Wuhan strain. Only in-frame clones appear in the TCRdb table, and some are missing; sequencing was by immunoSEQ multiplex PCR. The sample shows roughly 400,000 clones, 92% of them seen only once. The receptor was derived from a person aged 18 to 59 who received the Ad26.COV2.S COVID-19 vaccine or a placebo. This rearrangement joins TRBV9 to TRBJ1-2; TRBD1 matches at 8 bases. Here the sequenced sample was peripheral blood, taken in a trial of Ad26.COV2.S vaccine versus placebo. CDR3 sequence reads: CASSVDPDRGNYGYTF. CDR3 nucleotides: TGTGCCAGCAGCGTAGACCCTGACAGGGGTAACTATGGCTACACCTTC.